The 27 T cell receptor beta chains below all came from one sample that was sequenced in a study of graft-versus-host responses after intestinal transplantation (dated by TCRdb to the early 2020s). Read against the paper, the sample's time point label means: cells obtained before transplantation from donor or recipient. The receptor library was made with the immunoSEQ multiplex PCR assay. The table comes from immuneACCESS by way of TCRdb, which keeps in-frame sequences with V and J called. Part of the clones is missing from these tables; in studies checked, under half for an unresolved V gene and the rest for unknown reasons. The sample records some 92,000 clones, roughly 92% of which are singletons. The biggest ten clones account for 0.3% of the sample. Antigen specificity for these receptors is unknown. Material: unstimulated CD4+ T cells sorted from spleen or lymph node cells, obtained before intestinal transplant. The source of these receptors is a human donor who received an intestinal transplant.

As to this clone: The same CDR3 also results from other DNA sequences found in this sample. CDR3 sequence reads: CASSLGGGEETQYF. The CDR3 bases are TGCGCCAGCAGCTTGGGTGGGGGAGAGGAGACCCAGTACTTC. The chain is built from TRBV5-1 and TRBJ2-5; D is tentatively TRBD1 or TRBD2 (5 bases each). V lost 0 bases, J lost 5 bases, and 11 bases lay in between. The CDR3 is made up of 14 amino acids. The germline CDR1 and CDR2 sequences are SGHRS and YFSETQ. Supplemented by reference TRBV5-1 and TRBJ2-5, the full variable domain reads KAGVTQTPRYLIKTRGQQVTLSCSPISGHRSVSWYQQTPGQGLQFLFEYFSETQRNKGNFPGRFSGRQFSNSRSEMNVSTLELGDSALYLCASSLGGGEETQYFGPGTRLLVL.

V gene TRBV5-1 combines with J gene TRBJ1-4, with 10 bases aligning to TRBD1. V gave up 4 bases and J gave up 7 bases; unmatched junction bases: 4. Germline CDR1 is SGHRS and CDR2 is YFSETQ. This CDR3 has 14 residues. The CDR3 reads CASSPTGGVEKLFF. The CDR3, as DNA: TGCGCCAGCAGCCCGACAGGGGGCGTTGAAAAACTGTTTTTT.

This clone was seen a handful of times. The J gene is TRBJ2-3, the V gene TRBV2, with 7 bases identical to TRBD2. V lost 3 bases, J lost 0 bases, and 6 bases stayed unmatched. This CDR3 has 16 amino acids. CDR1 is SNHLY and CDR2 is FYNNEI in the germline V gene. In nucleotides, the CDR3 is TGTGCCAGCAGTGACATTTGGGGAGGGAGCACAGATACGCAGTATTTT. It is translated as CASSDIWGGSTDTQYF.

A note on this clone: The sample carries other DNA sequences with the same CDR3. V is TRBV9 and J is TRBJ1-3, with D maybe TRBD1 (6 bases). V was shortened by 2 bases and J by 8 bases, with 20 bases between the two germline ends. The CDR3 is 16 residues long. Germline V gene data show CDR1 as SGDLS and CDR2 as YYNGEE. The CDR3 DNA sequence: TGTGCCAGCAGCGTTGAACAGGGCCCGCCGAGAGACACCATATATTTT. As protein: CASSVEQGPPRDTIYF.

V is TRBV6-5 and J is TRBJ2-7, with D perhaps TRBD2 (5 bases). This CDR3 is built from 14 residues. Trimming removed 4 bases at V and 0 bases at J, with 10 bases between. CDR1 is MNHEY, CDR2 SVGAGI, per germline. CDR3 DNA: TGTGCCAGCAGTTCCCCGGGATCCTCCTACGAGCAGTACTTC. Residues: CASSSPGSSYEQYF.

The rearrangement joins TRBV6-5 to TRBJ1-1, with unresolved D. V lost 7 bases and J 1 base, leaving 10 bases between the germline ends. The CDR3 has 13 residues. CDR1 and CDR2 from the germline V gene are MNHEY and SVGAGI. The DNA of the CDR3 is TGTGCCAGCACCCTCCTGAGGAACACTGAAGCTTTCTTT. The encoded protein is CASTLLRNTEAFF.

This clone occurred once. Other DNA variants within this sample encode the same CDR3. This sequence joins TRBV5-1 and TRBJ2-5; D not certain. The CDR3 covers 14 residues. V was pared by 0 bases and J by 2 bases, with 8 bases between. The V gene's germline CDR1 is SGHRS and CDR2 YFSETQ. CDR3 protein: CASSLVVGQETQYF. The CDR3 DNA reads TGCGCCAGCAGCTTGGTTGTAGGGCAAGAGACCCAGTACTTC.

CDR3 sequence (DNA): TGTGCCACCCGCATCAACGTCAATGAGCAGTTCTTC. This sequence encodes CATRINVNEQFF. The chain employs TRBV15 and TRBJ2-1; D gene ambiguous. Germline V lookup: CDR1 LNHNV, CDR2 YYDKDF (reference sequence). The length of the CDR3 is 12 residues. Trimming removed 8 bases at V and 6 bases at J, with 11 bases between.

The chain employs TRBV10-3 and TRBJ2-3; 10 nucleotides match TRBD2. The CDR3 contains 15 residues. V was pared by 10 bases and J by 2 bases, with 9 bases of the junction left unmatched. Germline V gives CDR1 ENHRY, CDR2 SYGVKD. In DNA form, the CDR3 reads TGTGCCACAAGCACAAGCGGGAGGGTCACAGATACGCAGTATTTT. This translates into CATSTSGRVTDTQYF.

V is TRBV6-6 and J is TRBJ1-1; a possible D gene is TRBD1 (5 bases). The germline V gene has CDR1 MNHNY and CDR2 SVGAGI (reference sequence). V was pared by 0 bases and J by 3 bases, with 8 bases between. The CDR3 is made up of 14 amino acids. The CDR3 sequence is CASSYSGRDTEAFF. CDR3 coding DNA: TGTGCCAGCAGTTACTCGGGGCGGGACACTGAAGCTTTCTTT.

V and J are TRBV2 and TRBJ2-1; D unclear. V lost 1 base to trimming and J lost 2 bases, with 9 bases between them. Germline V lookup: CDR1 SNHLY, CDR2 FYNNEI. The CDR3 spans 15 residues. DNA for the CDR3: TGTGCCAGCAGTGAAGAGACAAGGACCTACAATGAGCAGTTCTTC. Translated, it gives CASSEETRTYNEQFF. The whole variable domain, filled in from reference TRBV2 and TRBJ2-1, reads EPEVTQTPSHQVTQMGQEVILRCVPISNHLYFYWYRQILGQKVEFLVSFYNNEISEKSEIFDDQFSVERPDGSNFTLKIRSTKLEDSAMYFCASSEETRTYNEQFFGPGTRLTVL.

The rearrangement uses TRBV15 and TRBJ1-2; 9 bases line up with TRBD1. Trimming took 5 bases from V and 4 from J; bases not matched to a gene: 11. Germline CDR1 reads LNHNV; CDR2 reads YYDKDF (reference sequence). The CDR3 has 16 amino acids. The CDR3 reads CATSRQTGQGGYGYTF. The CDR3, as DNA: TGTGCCACCAGCCGACAGACGGGACAGGGCGGCTATGGCTACACCTTC.

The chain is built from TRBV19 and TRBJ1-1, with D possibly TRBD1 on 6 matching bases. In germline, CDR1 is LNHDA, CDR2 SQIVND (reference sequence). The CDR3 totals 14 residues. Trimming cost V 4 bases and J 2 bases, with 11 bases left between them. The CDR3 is CASSTLQGNTEAFF. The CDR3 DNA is TGTGCCAGTAGTACACTACAGGGAAACACTGAAGCTTTCTTT.

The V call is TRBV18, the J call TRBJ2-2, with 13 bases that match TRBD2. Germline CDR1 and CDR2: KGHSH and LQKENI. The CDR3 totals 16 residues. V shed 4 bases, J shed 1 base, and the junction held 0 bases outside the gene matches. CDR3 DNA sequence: TGTGCCAGCTCACGGACTAGCGGGAGGAACACCGGGGAGCTGTTTTTT. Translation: CASSRTSGRNTGELFF.

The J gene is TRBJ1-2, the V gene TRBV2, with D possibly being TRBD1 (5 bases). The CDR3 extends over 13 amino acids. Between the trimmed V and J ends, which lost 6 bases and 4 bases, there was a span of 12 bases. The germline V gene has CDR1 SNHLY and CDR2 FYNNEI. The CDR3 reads CASRPDSTYGYTF. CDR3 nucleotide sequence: TGTGCCAGCAGGCCCGACAGTACCTATGGCTACACCTTC.

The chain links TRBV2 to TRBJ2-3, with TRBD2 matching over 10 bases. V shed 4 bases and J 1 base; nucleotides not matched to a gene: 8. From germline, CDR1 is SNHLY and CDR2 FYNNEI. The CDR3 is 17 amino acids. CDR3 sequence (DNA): TGTGCCAGCAGTGGGCTAGCGGGAGATAGAGGCACAGATACGCAGTATTTT. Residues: CASSGLAGDRGTDTQYF.

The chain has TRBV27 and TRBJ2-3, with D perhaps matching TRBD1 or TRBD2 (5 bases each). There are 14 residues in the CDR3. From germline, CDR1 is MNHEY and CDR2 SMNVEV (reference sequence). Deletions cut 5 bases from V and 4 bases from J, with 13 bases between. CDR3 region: CASSKEGWADTQYF. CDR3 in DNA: TGTGCCAGCAGTAAAGAGGGGTGGGCAGATACGCAGTATTTT.

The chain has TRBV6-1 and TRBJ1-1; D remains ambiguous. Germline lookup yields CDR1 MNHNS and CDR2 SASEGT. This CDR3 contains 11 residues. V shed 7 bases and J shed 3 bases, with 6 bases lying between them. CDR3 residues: CASTRYTEAFF. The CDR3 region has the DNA TGTGCCAGCACCAGGTACACTGAAGCTTTCTTT.

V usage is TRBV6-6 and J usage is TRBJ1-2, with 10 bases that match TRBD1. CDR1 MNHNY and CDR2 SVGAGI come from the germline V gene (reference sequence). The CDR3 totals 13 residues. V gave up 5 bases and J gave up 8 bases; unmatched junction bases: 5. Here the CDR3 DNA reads TGTGCCAGCAGTGACAGGGGGCGAGGGGGCTACACCTTC. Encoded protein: CASSDRGRGGYTF.

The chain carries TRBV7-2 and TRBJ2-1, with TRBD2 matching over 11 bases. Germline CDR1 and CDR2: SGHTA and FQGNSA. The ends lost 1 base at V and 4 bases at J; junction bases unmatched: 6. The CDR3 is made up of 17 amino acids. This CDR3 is CASSLVLVAGGYNEQFF. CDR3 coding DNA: TGTGCCAGCAGCTTAGTTCTGGTAGCGGGAGGGTACAATGAGCAGTTCTTC.

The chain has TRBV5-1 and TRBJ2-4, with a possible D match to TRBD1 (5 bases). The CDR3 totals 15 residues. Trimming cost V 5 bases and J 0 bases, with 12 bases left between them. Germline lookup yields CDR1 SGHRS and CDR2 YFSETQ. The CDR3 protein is CASRPQGIAKNIQYF. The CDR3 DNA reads TGCGCCAGCAGACCCCAGGGAATAGCCAAAAACATTCAGTACTTC. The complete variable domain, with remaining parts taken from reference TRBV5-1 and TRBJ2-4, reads KAGVTQTPRYLIKTRGQQVTLSCSPISGHRSVSWYQQTPGQGLQFLFEYFSETQRNKGNFPGRFSGRQFSNSRSEMNVSTLELGDSALYLCASRPQGIAKNIQYFGAGTRLSVL.

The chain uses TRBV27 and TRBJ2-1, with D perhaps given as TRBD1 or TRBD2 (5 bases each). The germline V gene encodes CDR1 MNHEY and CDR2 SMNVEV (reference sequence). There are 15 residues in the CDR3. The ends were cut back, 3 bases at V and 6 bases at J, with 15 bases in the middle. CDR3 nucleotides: TGTGCCAGCAGTTTTTTGGGGCAGGGAGCCAATGAGCAGTTCTTC. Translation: CASSFLGQGANEQFF.

CDR3 protein: CASSPLGRALADTQYF. DNA of the CDR3: TGTGCCAGCTCACCGTTAGGGAGGGCCTTGGCAGATACGCAGTATTTT. V and J are TRBV18 and TRBJ2-3; the match to TRBD2 covers 7 bases. This CDR3 spans 16 amino acids. In germline, CDR1 is KGHSH, CDR2 LQKENI. Trimming at V came to 3 bases and at J to 4 bases, leaving 10 bases not matched to a gene.

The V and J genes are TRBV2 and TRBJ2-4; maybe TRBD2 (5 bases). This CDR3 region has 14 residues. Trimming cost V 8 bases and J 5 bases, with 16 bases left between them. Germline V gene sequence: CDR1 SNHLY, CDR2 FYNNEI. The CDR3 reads CASHALGGENIQYF. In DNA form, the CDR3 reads TGTGCCAGCCATGCTCTAGGAGGAGAAAACATTCAGTACTTC.

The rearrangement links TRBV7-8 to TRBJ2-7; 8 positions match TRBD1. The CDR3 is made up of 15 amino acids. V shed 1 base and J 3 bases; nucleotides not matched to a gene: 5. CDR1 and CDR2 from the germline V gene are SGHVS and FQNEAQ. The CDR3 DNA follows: TGTGCCAGCAGCTTAGGGGGCACAGGGGGCTACGAGCAGTACTTC. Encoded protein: CASSLGGTGGYEQYF. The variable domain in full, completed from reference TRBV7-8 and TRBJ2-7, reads GAGVSQSPRYKVAKRGQDVALRCDPISGHVSLFWYQQALGQGPEFLTYFQNEAQLDKSGLPSDRFFAERPEGSVSTLKIQRTQQEDSAVYLCASSLGGTGGYEQYFGPGTRLTVT.

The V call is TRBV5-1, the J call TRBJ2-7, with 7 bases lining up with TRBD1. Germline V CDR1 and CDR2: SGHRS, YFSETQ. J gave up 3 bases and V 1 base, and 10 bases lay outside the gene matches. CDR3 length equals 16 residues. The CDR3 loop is CASSLREGGAFYEQYF. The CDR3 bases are TGCGCCAGCAGCTTGAGAGAAGGGGGCGCTTTCTACGAGCAGTACTTC. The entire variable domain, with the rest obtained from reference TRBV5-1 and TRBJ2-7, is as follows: KAGVTQTPRYLIKTRGQQVTLSCSPISGHRSVSWYQQTPGQGLQFLFEYFSETQRNKGNFPGRFSGRQFSNSRSEMNVSTLELGDSALYLCASSLREGGAFYEQYFGPGTRLTVT.

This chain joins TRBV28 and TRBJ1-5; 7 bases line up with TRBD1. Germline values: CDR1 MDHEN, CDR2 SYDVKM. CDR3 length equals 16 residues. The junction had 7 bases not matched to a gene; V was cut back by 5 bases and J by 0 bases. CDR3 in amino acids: CASSLGTVHSNQPQHF. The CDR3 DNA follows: TGTGCCAGCAGTCTCGGGACAGTGCATAGCAATCAGCCCCAGCATTTT.